The 21 T cell receptor beta chains reported below all come from one sample, sequenced in a study of blood T cell repertoires in COVID-19. Data came from immunoSEQ multiplex PCR; TCRdb stores just in-frame clones and leaves some out. The repertoire holds 170,000 or so clones, with 70% to 90% as singletons. The sequenced material came from PBMCs or T cells enriched from blood (not recorded which). Source of these receptors: a woman aged 45-59 years who had recovered from COVID-19.

The rearrangement uses TRBV11-2 and TRBJ1-6, with 10 nucleotides matching TRBD1. Looked up from germline, CDR1 is SGHAT and CDR2 is FQNNGV. Unmatched junction bases numbered 7, after V lost 5 bases and J lost 9 bases. This CDR3 contains 15 residues. This CDR3 is CASSKGTGASSPLHF. The DNA of the CDR3 is TGTGCCAGCAGCAAAGGGACAGGGGCGTCTTCACCCCTCCACTTT.

The rearrangement joins TRBV3-1 (or the pseudogene TRBV3-2) to TRBJ1-3, with D possibly matching TRBD1 (6 bases). Per the germline V gene, CDR1 is LGHDT and CDR2 is YNNKEL (reference sequence). V dropped 1 base and J dropped 4 bases, with 11 bases sitting between them. This CDR3 spans 15 amino acids. The CDR3 DNA sequence: TGTGCCAGCAGCCAAGTTAGCGGGGGCGGAAACACCATATATTTT. Amino acid sequence: CASSQVSGGGNTIYF.

The chain recombines TRBV7-9 with TRBJ2-7, with 7 bases fitting TRBD1. Trimming at V came to 5 bases and at J to 3 bases, leaving 10 bases not matched to a gene. This CDR3 has 15 amino acids. The germline CDR1 and CDR2 sequences are SEHNR and FQNEAQ (reference sequence). The CDR3 nucleotides read TGTGCCAGCAGCAGGGCCGGGACAGTTAACTACGAGCAGTACTTC. It codes for CASSRAGTVNYEQYF.

The chain is built from TRBV25-1 and TRBJ1-2; D ambiguous. Germline assignment: CDR1 MGHDK and CDR2 SYGVNS. V lost 4 bases, J lost 2 bases, and 8 bases lay in between. The CDR3 has 13 amino acids. In nucleotides, the CDR3 is TGTGCCAGCAGTGGTCAGAGGAACTATGGCTACACCTTC. Residues: CASSGQRNYGYTF.

The chain couples TRBV20-1 to TRBJ1-5; weak D call: TRBD1 (5 bases). V lost 6 bases to trimming and J lost 5 bases, with 8 bases between them. The CDR3 covers 11 residues. Germline V gives CDR1 DFQATT, CDR2 SNEGSKA (reference sequence). The CDR3 nucleotides are TGCAGTGCCGGACACGATCAGCCCCAGCATTTT. Protein: CSAGHDQPQHF.

The rearrangement joins TRBV4-2 to TRBJ1-1; D gene ambiguous. CDR1 is LGHNA, CDR2 YNFKEQ, per germline. V dropped 0 bases and J dropped 6 bases, with 5 bases sitting between them. This CDR3 is built from 12 residues. CDR3 nucleotide sequence: TGTGCCAGCAGCCAAGAGCGAGCTGAAGCTTTCTTT. Amino acids: CASSQERAEAFF.

J is TRBJ1-2 and V is TRBV2; the match to TRBD1 covers 11 bases. Germline CDR1 and CDR2: SNHLY and FYNNEI. Trimming at V came to 3 bases and at J to 5 bases, leaving 2 bases not matched to a gene. The CDR3 is made up of 14 amino acids. The CDR3 protein is CASSEGQGVYGYTF. CDR3 nucleotide sequence: TGTGCCAGCAGTGAGGGACAGGGGGTATATGGCTACACCTTC.

The rearrangement uses TRBV7-2 and TRBJ2-5, with a tentative D call TRBD2 (6 bases). With 2 bases removed from V and 1 base from J, the gap between germline ends came to 8 bases. Per the germline V gene, CDR1 is SGHTA and CDR2 is FQGNSA. CDR3 length: 14 residues. The DNA of the CDR3 is TGTGCCAGCAGCTTATCAGCGGGCCAAGAGACCCAGTACTTC. Amino acid sequence: CASSLSAGQETQYF.

This sequence joins TRBV25-1 and TRBJ2-3; 9 bases are a match to TRBD1. After removal of 6 bases from V and 6 bases from J, the junction contained 4 bases not matched to a gene. The CDR3 runs 13 residues. Germline CDR1 is MGHDK and CDR2 is SYGVNS. CDR3 region: CASRRTGVDTQYF. The CDR3 bases are TGTGCCAGCAGACGGACAGGGGTGGATACGCAGTATTTT.

The rearrangement links TRBV27 to TRBJ2-7; TRBD2 matches at 14 bases. Trimming removed 7 bases from V and 2 bases from J; junction bases left unmatched: 4. There are 15 residues in the CDR3. Germline V gives CDR1 MNHEY, CDR2 SMNVEV (reference sequence). This CDR3 reads CASTGLAGAPYEQYF. In DNA, the CDR3 is TGTGCCAGCACGGGACTAGCGGGGGCCCCCTACGAGCAGTACTTC.

The CDR3 DNA reads TGCGCCAGCAGCCAAGGCAGTAATGAAAAACTGTTTTTT. Its translation is CASSQGSNEKLFF. The chain recombines TRBV4-1 with TRBJ1-4, with D hard to call. Trimming took off 1 base at V and 4 bases at J, with 4 bases between the two ends. Germline CDR1 is MGHRA and CDR2 is YSYEKL. This CDR3 spans 13 amino acids.

This chain joins TRBV6-5 and TRBJ2-7; D gene ambiguous. Germline V lookup: CDR1 MNHEY, CDR2 SVGAGI. CDR3 size: 13 residues. The V gene lost 2 bases and the J gene lost 2 bases, with 7 bases spanning the gap. The CDR3 loop reads CASSYRRTYEQYF. The CDR3 DNA reads TGTGCCAGCAGTTACAGGCGGACCTACGAGCAGTACTTC.

The chain has TRBV12-3 or TRBV12-4 and TRBJ2-1; no clear D gene. V shed 0 bases and J shed 9 bases, with 3 bases lying between them. The CDR3 length is 11 residues. The CDR3 coding sequence is TGTGCCAGCAGTTTAGCCAGTGAGCAGTTCTTC. This gives the protein CASSLASEQFF.

V usage is TRBV12-3 or TRBV12-4 and J usage is TRBJ2-5; tentative D call: TRBD2 (5 bases). The CDR3 runs 13 residues. The V gene lost 3 bases and the J gene lost 6 bases, with 11 bases spanning the gap. Here the CDR3 reads CASSFSDGKTQYF. In nucleotides, the CDR3 is TGTGCCAGCAGTTTTTCGGACGGGAAGACCCAGTACTTC.

J is TRBJ2-7 and V is TRBV11-2; no firm D call. CDR1 is SGHAT and CDR2 is FQNNGV in the germline V gene. The V end lost 3 bases, the J end lost 4 bases, and 7 bases lay between the germline ends. CDR3 size: 12 residues. The CDR3 DNA follows: TGTGCCAGCAGCTTGTCCGGGTACGAGCAGTACTTC. Its protein is CASSLSGYEQYF.

The V call is TRBV7-9, the J call TRBJ2-4, with 10 bases that match TRBD1. V was pared by 5 bases and J by 6 bases, with 7 bases of the junction left unmatched. Germline V CDR1 and CDR2: SEHNR, FQNEAQ (reference sequence). The CDR3 runs to 15 residues. As DNA, the CDR3 is TGTGCCAGCAGCAAGGAGACAGGGGGCGGAAACATTCAGTACTTC. It yields the protein CASSKETGGGNIQYF.

As concerns this clone: Other DNA sequences in the same sample also yield this CDR3. V usage is TRBV7-2 and J usage is TRBJ1-5, with a weak D call TRBD1 (6 bases). CDR3 length: 13 amino acids. V shed 2 bases and J shed 4 bases, with 6 bases lying between them. CDR1 SGHTA and CDR2 FQGNSA come from the germline V gene. CDR3: CASSLQGNQPQHF. CDR3 nucleotides: TGTGCCAGCAGCTTACAGGGGAATCAGCCCCAGCATTTT.

This rearrangement joins TRBV9 to TRBJ2-7; TRBD2 might be the D (5 bases). CDR1 SGDLS and CDR2 YYNGEE come from the germline V gene. This CDR3 region has 14 residues. V lost 6 bases to trimming and J lost 7 bases, with 20 bases between them. The CDR3 DNA sequence: TGTGCCAGCAACGATGGCGGGCTTGAGAATGAGCAGTACTTC. Translated: CASNDGGLENEQYF.

The rearrangement links TRBV9 to TRBJ2-2; 12 bases are shared with TRBD2. The V gene's germline CDR1 is SGDLS and CDR2 YYNGEE. V gave up 0 bases and J gave up 6 bases; unmatched junction bases: 6. This CDR3 has 17 residues. The CDR3 protein is CASSVGGTSGLSGELFF. CDR3 nucleotide sequence: TGTGCCAGCAGCGTAGGAGGGACTAGCGGGTTATCCGGGGAGCTGTTTTTT.

The V call is TRBV9, the J call TRBJ2-5; 7 bases line up with TRBD2. V shed 0 bases and J 3 bases; nucleotides not matched to a gene: 8. The germline CDR1 and CDR2 sequences are SGDLS and YYNGEE. There are 16 residues in the CDR3. The CDR3 protein is CASSVEGISGKETQYF. As DNA, the CDR3 is TGTGCCAGCAGCGTAGAGGGGATAAGCGGGAAAGAGACCCAGTACTTC.

This chain connects TRBV11-3 to TRBJ1-3; D perhaps matches TRBD1 (5 bases). The CDR3 is made up of 16 amino acids. CDR1 is SGHNT, CDR2 YENEEA, per germline. V lost 2 bases and J 2 bases, leaving 13 bases between the germline ends. CDR3 sequence reads: CASSLRGTVTGNTIYF. The CDR3, as DNA: TGTGCCAGCAGCTTAAGGGGCACGGTCACTGGAAACACCATATATTTT.